A selection of T cell receptor beta chains follows, all from one sample in a study of glioma-infiltrating T cells. MiXCR, applied by TCRdb to the multiplex PCR reads, yields one record per CDR3 protein. Counted here are about 200,000 distinct CDR3 sequences, approximately 30% occurring once; the ten biggest clones make up just over 20%. Sequencing was done on a sample of glioma tissue, nonneoplastic brain tissue, or PBMCs (not recorded which). These receptors originate from a human donor with low-grade glioma or glioblastoma, undergoing nonglioma brain surgery, or in good health (not recorded which). The CDR3 runs from the conserved cysteine through the conserved F or W. A D gene is named only where the DNA matches it firmly. Clone size is not always given. Where it is, it says once, few, many or a class for expanded clones.

>-|TRBJ1-6|15|many|TRBV6-1
CASSLLDRFNSPLHF
TGTGCCAGCAGTCTCCTCGACAGGTTTAATTCACCCCTCCACTTT
>TRBD1|TRBJ1-1|15|-|TRBV6-2/TRBV6-3
CASSPGQGIATEAFF
TGTGCCAGCAGTCCCGGACAGGGTATTGCAACTGAAGCTTTCTTT
>TRBD2|TRBJ2-5|15|many|TRBV27
CASSSGRGPQETQYF
TGTGCCAGCAGTTCGGGGAGGGGACCCCAAGAGACCCAGTACTTC
>TRBD2|TRBJ2-3|15|-|TRBV29-1
CSVAFGGGATDTQYF
TGCAGCGTCGCGTTCGGCGGGGGAGCGACAGATACGCAGTATTTT
>-|TRBJ2-1|14|-|TRBV6-4
CASSLGYTDNEQFF
TGTGCCAGCAGTCTGGGTTACACAGACAATGAGCAGTTCTTC
>-|TRBJ1-5|12|-|TRBV30
CAGSDSNHPQHF
TGTGCCGGTTCCGATAGCAATCATCCCCAGCATTTT
>TRBD2|TRBJ2-7|15|-|TRBV7-9
CAGSISGRSSYEQYF
TGTGCCGGTAGTATTAGCGGGAGAAGCTCCTACGAGCAGTACTTC
>-|TRBJ2-7|15|many|TRBV7-2
CASSPNHGGSYEQYF
TGTGCCAGCAGCCCGAACCACGGGGGCTCCTACGAGCAGTACTTC
>-|TRBJ1-5|13|many|TRBV5-1
CASSLAFDQPQHF
TGCGCCAGCAGCTTGGCCTTCGATCAGCCCCAGCATTTT
>-|TRBJ2-3|18|-|TRBV5-6
CASSSPLDKGGRTDTQYF
TGTGCCAGCAGCTCACCACTTGATAAGGGAGGTAGGACAGATACGCAGTATTTT
>TRBD2|TRBJ2-3|16|-|TRBV7-9
CASSSPAGGETDTQYF
TGTGCCAGCAGCTCTCCCGCGGGAGGGGAGACAGATACGCAGTATTTT
>-|TRBJ2-5|12|many|TRBV28
CASSLTRLPRYF
TGTGCCAGCAGCCTCACAAGACTACCTCGATACTTC
>TRBD1|TRBJ2-7|14|many|TRBV18
CASSTGQGDYEQYF
TGTGCCAGCTCAACAGGACAGGGAGACTACGAGCAGTACTTC
>-|TRBJ1-6|15|many|TRBV27
CASSLQTGNNSPLHF
TGTGCCAGCAGTTTACAAACAGGGAATAATTCACCCCTCCACTTT
>-|TRBJ1-2|16|-|TRBV20-1
CSASRPPDGINYGYTF
TGCAGTGCCAGCAGGCCGCCGGATGGGATTAACTATGGCTACACCTTC
>-|TRBJ2-2|16|many|TRBV4-1
CASRNPTGLGGGELFF
TGCGCCAGCAGGAACCCTACAGGGCTAGGTGGCGGGGAGCTGTTTTTT
>-|TRBJ2-5|12|many|TRBV19
CASRQSGETQYF
TGTGCCAGTAGGCAGAGCGGGGAGACCCAGTACTTC
>-|TRBJ2-7|13|many|TRBV6-2/TRBV6-3
CASTPVGYYEQYF
TGTGCCAGCACCCCGGTTGGATATTACGAGCAGTACTTC
>-|TRBJ1-4|15|many|TRBV18
CASSQADPGREKLFF
TGTGCCAGCTCACAAGCGGACCCCGGCCGTGAAAAACTGTTTTTT
>-|TRBJ1-2|17|many|TRBV18
CASSPNPDGNVDYGYTF
TGTGCCAGCTCACCTAACCCGGACGGGAACGTTGACTATGGCTACACCTTC
>-|TRBJ2-5|15|-|TRBV18
CASSDQIGQQETQYF
TGTGCCAGCTCGGACCAAATAGGACAGCAAGAGACCCAGTACTTC
>TRBD2|TRBJ2-7|16|-|TRBV9
CASSFNGTSGAYEQYF
TGTGCCAGCAGCTTTAACGGGACTAGCGGTGCCTACGAGCAGTACTTC
>-|TRBJ1-5|14|-|TRBV3-1
CASSPGKENQPQHF
TGTGCCAGCAGCCCCGGGAAAGAAAATCAGCCCCAGCATTTT
>TRBD2|TRBJ2-1|14|many|TRBV7-3
CASSSLAGGSEQFF
TGTGCCAGCAGCTCGCTAGCGGGCGGTAGTGAGCAGTTCTTC
>TRBD2|TRBJ2-1|15|few|TRBV12-3/TRBV12-4
CASSLTSGGGTEQFF
TGTGCCAGCAGTTTGACTAGCGGTGGGGGTACGGAGCAGTTCTTC